Below, 26 T cell receptor beta chains from the same sample are listed, as sequenced in a study of shared clonotypes between healthy human individuals. This table comes from immunoSEQ multiplex PCR, and its TCRdb copy is limited to in-frame clones, with some not included. This table has 1.4 million or so clones, roughly 98.5% appearing once. Input material: naive CD4+ T cells sorted from blood. Subset defined: CD45RA+ positively selected. The source of these receptors is a man aged 25 to 40 in good health.

The chain is built from TRBV15 and TRBJ1-2; the D is unclear. Per the germline V gene, CDR1 is LNHNV and CDR2 is YYDKDF (reference sequence). The CDR3 spans 14 residues. Trimming cost V 4 bases and J 7 bases, with 16 bases left between them. The CDR3 nucleotides are TGTGCCACCAGCACCCACAAGTCGGGCGGTGGCTACACCTTC. Protein sequence: CATSTHKSGGGYTF.

The chain is built from TRBV7-8 and TRBJ2-2, with D possibly being TRBD2 (5 bases). The germline CDR1 and CDR2 sequences are SGHVS and FQNEAQ. V was trimmed by 5 bases and J by 3 bases, leaving 13 bases between them. This CDR3 has 15 amino acids. The CDR3 nucleotides read TGTGCCAGCAGCCTTCGTGGACTTCACACCGGGGAGCTGTTTTTT. It translates to CASSLRGLHTGELFF. Full variable domain (rest looked up from reference TRBV7-8 and TRBJ2-2): GAGVSQSPRYKVAKRGQDVALRCDPISGHVSLFWYQQALGQGPEFLTYFQNEAQLDKSGLPSDRFFAERPEGSVSTLKIQRTQQEDSAVYLCASSLRGLHTGELFFGEGSRLTVL.

V gene TRBV12-5 combines with J gene TRBJ2-2, with 10 bases identical to TRBD2. There are 17 residues in the CDR3. Germline trimming cut 0 bases from V and 5 bases from J; bases unmatched to any gene: 6. Germline V gives CDR1 LGHNT, CDR2 FRNRAP. CDR3 nucleotide sequence: TGTGCTAGTGGTTTGGTACTGGGAGCGGGAGGGACCGGGGAGCTGTTTTTT. Its protein is CASGLVLGAGGTGELFF.

V usage is TRBV9 and J usage is TRBJ2-1; 12 bases line up with TRBD2. There are 15 residues in the CDR3. Germline V gene data show CDR1 as SGDLS and CDR2 as YYNGEE. Trimming took 0 bases from V and 8 from J; bases not matched to a gene: 3. CDR3 protein: CASSVGLAGDDEQFF. The CDR3 nucleotides are TGTGCCAGCAGCGTAGGACTAGCGGGAGACGATGAGCAGTTCTTC.

The rearrangement uses TRBV18 and TRBJ1-1; D might be TRBD1 (5 bases). This CDR3 is 15 amino acids long. With 5 bases removed from V and 7 bases from J, the gap between germline ends came to 20 bases. CDR1 is KGHSH, CDR2 LQKENI, per germline. CDR3 sequence reads: CASSLEGRWFYEAFF. The CDR3, as DNA: TGTGCCAGCTCATTGGAGGGGAGGTGGTTTTATGAAGCTTTCTTT.

J is TRBJ1-1 and V is TRBV7-2; D is undetermined. Germline V CDR1 and CDR2: SGHTA, FQGNSA. The CDR3 has 13 amino acids. The V end was cut by 3 bases, the J end by 1 base, with 6 bases between. CDR3 residues: CASSFQENTEAFF. Here the CDR3 DNA reads TGTGCCAGCAGCTTTCAGGAGAACACTGAAGCTTTCTTT.

As to this clone: The junction differs from germline at one of its ends, possibly a read error. This chain uses TRBV7-7 with TRBJ1-5; D ambiguous. Germline V lookup: CDR1 SSHAT, CDR2 FNYEAQ (reference sequence). This CDR3 comprises 16 residues. The CDR3 DNA follows: TGTGCTAGCAGCTTTTACCTGCGGCGGGGCAATCAGCCCCAGCATTTT. Encoded protein: CASSFYLRRGNQPQHF.

The genes are TRBV4-3 and TRBJ2-2, with 8 bases identical to TRBD2. J was trimmed by 5 bases and V by 6 bases; bases with no gene match: 8. The CDR3 loop spans 15 amino acids. CDR1 is LGHNA, CDR2 YSLEER, per germline. CDR3 bases: TGCGCCAGCAGTAAGAGCGGGAGTCGTACCGGGGAGCTGTTTTTT. Its protein product is CASSKSGSRTGELFF.

The CDR3 protein is CASSFLAEPYGYTF. CDR3 DNA sequence: TGTGCCAGCAGCTTTTTGGCGGAACCCTATGGCTACACCTTC. The rearrangement links TRBV7-9 to TRBJ1-2; D unclear. With 3 bases removed from V and 4 bases from J, the gap between germline ends came to 12 bases. The CDR3 length is 14 residues. The V gene's germline CDR1 is SEHNR and CDR2 FQNEAQ (reference sequence).

V and J are TRBV30 and TRBJ1-4, with D unclear. This CDR3 has 14 residues. The V end lost 3 bases, the J end lost 7 bases, and 15 bases lay between the germline ends. Germline CDR1 and CDR2: GTSNPN and SVGIG (reference sequence). CDR3 residues: CAWSRAAAAEKLFF. The DNA of the CDR3 is TGTGCCTGGAGCCGGGCCGCGGCGGCTGAAAAACTGTTTTTT.

This chain uses TRBV18 with TRBJ1-4; 10 nucleotides match TRBD1. With 5 bases clipped from V and 5 bases from J, the junction kept 2 bases outside the gene matches. CDR3 length: 14 residues. Germline CDR1 reads KGHSH; CDR2 reads LQKENI. The CDR3 is CASSGQGGNEKLFF. CDR3 in DNA: TGTGCCAGCTCAGGACAGGGGGGCAATGAAAAACTGTTTTTT.

J is TRBJ1-2 and V is TRBV27; 12 nucleotides match TRBD1. CDR1 and CDR2 (germline): MNHEY, SMNVEV (reference sequence). The CDR3 consists of 14 residues. Trimming cost V 5 bases and J 4 bases; bases outside gene matches: 2. In nucleotides, the CDR3 is TGTGCCAGCAGTGGGACAGGGGGCGGCTATGGCTACACCTTC. Its translation is CASSGTGGGYGYTF.

V is TRBV12-5 and J is TRBJ2-2; 12 bases are a match to TRBD1. Per germline, CDR1 LGHNT and CDR2 FRNRAP. This CDR3 comprises 18 residues. Trimming removed 6 bases from V and 7 bases from J; junction bases left unmatched: 15. This chain's CDR3 is CASGRSTTGTGGVGELFF. DNA of the CDR3: TGTGCTAGTGGCCGAAGCACAACCGGGACAGGGGGCGTCGGGGAGCTGTTTTTT.

V gene TRBV5-1 combines with J gene TRBJ2-7; D is unresolved. The CDR3 is made up of 13 amino acids. The V gene lost 4 bases and the J gene lost 7 bases, with 15 bases spanning the gap. Germline-derived CDR1 and CDR2 are SGHRS and YFSETQ. CDR3 protein: CASSPDPHGEQYF. CDR3 bases: TGCGCCAGCAGCCCGGACCCCCACGGGGAGCAGTACTTC.

The V call is TRBV7-2, the J call TRBJ1-1; D unresolved. Trimming took 4 bases from V and 1 from J, leaving 4 bases between them. This CDR3 has 12 residues. Per germline, CDR1 SGHTA and CDR2 FQGNSA. The CDR3 region is CASSYENTEAFF. In DNA form, the CDR3 reads TGTGCCAGCAGCTATGAGAACACTGAAGCTTTCTTT. Supplemented by reference TRBV7-2 and TRBJ1-1, the full variable domain reads GAGVSQSPSNKVTEKGKDVELRCDPISGHTALYWYRQSLGQGLEFLIYFQGNSAPDKSGLPSDRFSAERTGGSVSTLTIQRTQQEDSAVYLCASSYENTEAFFGQGTRLTVV.

The genes are TRBV19 and TRBJ2-7; D might be TRBD1 or TRBD2, each matching 5 bases. Trimming took 6 bases from V and 6 from J, leaving 21 bases between them. The CDR3 is 15 amino acids. The germline CDR1 and CDR2 sequences are LNHDA and SQIVND (reference sequence). The CDR3, as DNA: TGTGCCAGTAGGCCGGGACCCAGACCCTTCGGCGAGCAGTACTTC. This gives the protein CASRPGPRPFGEQYF.

V usage is TRBV7-9 and J usage is TRBJ2-7, with 9 nucleotides matching TRBD1. The CDR3 runs 15 residues. CDR1 is SEHNR and CDR2 is FQNEAQ in the germline V gene (reference sequence). The ends lost 1 base at V and 3 bases at J; junction bases unmatched: 4. CDR3: CASSLGDREIYEQYF. CDR3 nucleotide sequence: TGTGCCAGCAGCTTAGGGGACAGGGAGATCTACGAGCAGTACTTC. The full variable domain, with the rest looked up from reference TRBV7-9 and TRBJ2-7, is DTGVSQNPRHKITKRGQNVTFRCDPISEHNRLYWYRQTLGQGPEFLTYFQNEAQLEKSRLLSDRFSAERPKGSFSTLEIQRTEQGDSAMYLCASSLGDREIYEQYFGPGTRLTVT.

The chain couples TRBV7-2 to TRBJ2-7; 9 bases are a match to TRBD1. The CDR3 sequence is 15 residues long. The germline V gene has CDR1 SGHTA and CDR2 FQGNSA. V was clipped by 0 bases and J by 3 bases; unmatched bases: 3. CDR3 residues: CASSLAGTGFYEQYF. In nucleotides, the CDR3 is TGTGCCAGCAGCTTAGCCGGGACAGGGTTCTACGAGCAGTACTTC.

The chain carries TRBV9 and TRBJ2-5; D could derive from TRBD1 or TRBD2 (6 bases each). Germline V gene sequence: CDR1 SGDLS, CDR2 YYNGEE. V was cut by 2 bases and J by 2 bases, with 16 bases left in between. There are 16 residues in the CDR3. The CDR3 loop is CASSVDSWGAQETQYF. The CDR3, as DNA: TGTGCCAGCAGCGTCGACTCCTGGGGGGCTCAAGAGACCCAGTACTTC.

This clone was recorded once. CDR3 coding DNA: TGTGCCAGCAGTCGGACAGGGGTCGACTTCACAGATACGCAGTATTTT. This gives the protein CASSRTGVDFTDTQYF. The chain links TRBV27 to TRBJ2-3; 9 bases match TRBD1. Germline V lookup: CDR1 MNHEY, CDR2 SMNVEV (reference sequence). The CDR3 has 16 amino acids. J gave up 2 bases and V 5 bases, and 8 bases lay outside the gene matches.

The chain couples TRBV27 to TRBJ2-1; the match to TRBD2 covers 9 bases. V lost 7 bases to trimming and J lost 8 bases; unmatched junction nucleotides: 15. CDR1 MNHEY and CDR2 SMNVEV come from the germline V gene (reference sequence). There are 16 residues in the CDR3. The chain's CDR3 is CASTPMVLAGRDEQFF. CDR3 in DNA: TGTGCCAGCACCCCAATGGTACTAGCGGGTAGGGATGAGCAGTTCTTC.

V and J are TRBV7-9 and TRBJ2-3; TRBD1 or TRBD2 may be the D gene (5 bases each). Germline assignment: CDR1 SEHNR and CDR2 FQNEAQ (reference sequence). Trimming stripped 7 bases from V and 2 bases from J, with 16 bases between. The CDR3 totals 15 residues. The CDR3 here is CASKREGSSTDTQYF. CDR3 nucleotide sequence: TGTGCCAGCAAACGAGAGGGGAGCTCCACAGATACGCAGTATTTT.

The J gene is TRBJ2-7, the V gene TRBV5-1; 7 positions match TRBD1. Germline CDR1 reads SGHRS; CDR2 reads YFSETQ. This CDR3 is 14 amino acids long. V was pared by 3 bases and J by 3 bases, with 6 bases of the junction left unmatched. The CDR3 loop reads CASSWDRSVYEQYF. The CDR3 DNA reads as TGCGCCAGCAGCTGGGACAGATCCGTCTACGAGCAGTACTTC.

The J gene is TRBJ2-3, the V gene TRBV27; D is unresolved. Germline V gene sequence: CDR1 MNHEY, CDR2 SMNVEV (reference sequence). This CDR3 has 13 residues. Trimming removed 0 bases from V and 4 bases from J, with 5 bases in between. CDR3 sequence (DNA): TGTGCCAGCAGTTTATCGATGGCAGATACGCAGTATTTT. Its translation: CASSLSMADTQYF.

The chain links TRBV11-2 to TRBJ2-7; D remains ambiguous. This CDR3 region has 14 residues. The germline V gene has CDR1 SGHAT and CDR2 FQNNGV. Trimming stripped 1 base from V and 12 bases from J, with 19 bases between. The CDR3 DNA follows: TGTGCCAGCAGCTTAGGTTCTATATGGCCAGAGAGGTACTTC. Translating it yields CASSLGSIWPERYF.

The chain uses TRBV19 and TRBJ2-5; TRBD1 might be the D (6 bases). Germline loops: CDR1 LNHDA, CDR2 SQIVND (reference sequence). V lost 4 bases, J lost 7 bases, and 13 bases lay in between. The length of the CDR3 is 13 residues. The CDR3 spells CASSTGQRRTQYF. CDR3 nucleotide sequence: TGTGCCAGTAGTACCGGACAGAGAAGGACCCAGTACTTC.